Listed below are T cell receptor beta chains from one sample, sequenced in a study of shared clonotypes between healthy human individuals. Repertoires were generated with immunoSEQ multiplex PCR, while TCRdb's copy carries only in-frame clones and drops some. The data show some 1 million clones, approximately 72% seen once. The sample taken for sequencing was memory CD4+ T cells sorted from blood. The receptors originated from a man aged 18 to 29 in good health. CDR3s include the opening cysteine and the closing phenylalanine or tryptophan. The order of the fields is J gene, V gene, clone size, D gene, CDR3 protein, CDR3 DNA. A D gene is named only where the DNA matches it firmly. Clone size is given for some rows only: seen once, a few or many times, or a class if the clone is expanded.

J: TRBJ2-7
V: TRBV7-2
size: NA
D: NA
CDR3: CASSLTGIEQYF
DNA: TGTGCCAGCAGCTTAACAGGGATCGAGCAGTACTTC

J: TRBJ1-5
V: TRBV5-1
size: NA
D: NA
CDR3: CASSLEGFNSNQPQHF
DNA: TGCGCCAGCAGCTTGGAAGGGTTTAATAGCAATCAGCCCCAGCATTTT

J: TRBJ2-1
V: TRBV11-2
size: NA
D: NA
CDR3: CASSFGPGASYNEQFF
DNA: TGTGCCAGCAGCTTTGGTCCGGGGGCATCCTACAATGAGCAGTTCTTC

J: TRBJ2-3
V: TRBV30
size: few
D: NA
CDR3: CAWRLQGSGNSGTQYF
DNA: TGTGCCTGGAGACTACAGGGCAGCGGGAATTCGGGTACGCAGTATTTT

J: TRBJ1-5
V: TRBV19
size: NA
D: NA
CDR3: CASRSIGGSQPQHF
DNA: TGTGCCAGTAGATCCATCGGGGGCAGCCAGCCCCAGCATTTT

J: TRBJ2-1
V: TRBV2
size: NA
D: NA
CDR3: CASSPESSYNEQFF
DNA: TGTGCCAGCAGTCCAGAGAGCTCCTACAATGAGCAGTTCTTC

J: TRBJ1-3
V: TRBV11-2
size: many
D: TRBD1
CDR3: CASSLETGIGNTIYF
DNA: TGTGCCAGCAGCTTAGAGACAGGGATTGGAAACACCATATATTTT

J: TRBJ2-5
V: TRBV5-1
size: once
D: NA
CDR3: CASSLQSPDLQETQYF
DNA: TGCGCCAGCAGCTTGCAATCCCCTGACTTACAGGAGACCCAGTACTTC

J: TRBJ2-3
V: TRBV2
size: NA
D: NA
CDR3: CASAQEGTDTQYF
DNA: TGTGCCAGTGCCCAAGAGGGCACAGATACGCAGTATTTT

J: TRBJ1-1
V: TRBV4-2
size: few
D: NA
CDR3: CASSQDFRGLGFTEAFF
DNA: TGTGCCAGCAGCCAAGATTTTCGGGGGCTAGGGTTCACTGAAGCTTTCTTT

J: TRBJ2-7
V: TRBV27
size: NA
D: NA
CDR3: CASSGQGPSYEQYF
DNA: TGTGCCAGCAGTGGGCAGGGTCCCTCCTACGAGCAGTACTTC

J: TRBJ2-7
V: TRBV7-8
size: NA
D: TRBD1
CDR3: CASSPQGAAVTYEQYF
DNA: TGTGCCAGCAGCCCACAGGGGGCAGCGGTGACCTACGAGCAGTACTTC

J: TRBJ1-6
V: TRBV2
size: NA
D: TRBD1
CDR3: CASSEDRGLYNSPLHF
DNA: TGTGCCAGCAGTGAAGACAGGGGTCTGTATAATTCACCCCTCCACTTT

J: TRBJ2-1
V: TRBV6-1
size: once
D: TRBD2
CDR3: CASSKPAGDYNEQFF
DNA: TGTGCCAGCAGTAAACCAGCGGGAGATTACAATGAGCAGTTCTTC

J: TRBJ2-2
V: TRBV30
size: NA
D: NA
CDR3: CAWIGGHTGELFF
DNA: TGTGCCTGGATTGGGGGGCACACCGGGGAGCTGTTTTTT

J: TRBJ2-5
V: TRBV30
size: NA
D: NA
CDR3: CAWSVTGAETQYF
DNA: TGTGCCTGGAGTGTAACTGGGGCAGAGACCCAGTACTTC

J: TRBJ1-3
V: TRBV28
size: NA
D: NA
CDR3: CASSLARNTIYF
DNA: TGTGCCAGCAGTTTGGCCCGAAACACCATATATTTT

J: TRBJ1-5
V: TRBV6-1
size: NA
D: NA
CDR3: CASSASPGAIGQPQHF
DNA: TGTGCCAGCAGTGCTTCCCCGGGGGCGATTGGTCAGCCCCAGCATTTT

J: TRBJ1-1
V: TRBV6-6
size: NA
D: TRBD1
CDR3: CASSYSGDRGSTEAFF
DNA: TGTGCCAGCAGTTACTCAGGGGACAGGGGGAGTACTGAAGCTTTCTTT

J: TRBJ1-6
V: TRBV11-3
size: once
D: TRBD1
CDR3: CASSQGTGNSPLHF
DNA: TGTGCCAGCAGCCAAGGGACAGGAAATTCACCCCTCCACTTT

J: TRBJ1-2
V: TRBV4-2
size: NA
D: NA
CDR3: CASSRGIGAEAYGYTF
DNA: TGTGCCAGCAGCCGGGGGATAGGGGCGGAAGCCTATGGCTACACCTTC

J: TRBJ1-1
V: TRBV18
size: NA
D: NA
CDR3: CASSPLGEANTEAFF
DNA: TGTGCCAGCTCACCTCTGGGGGAGGCGAACACTGAAGCTTTCTTT

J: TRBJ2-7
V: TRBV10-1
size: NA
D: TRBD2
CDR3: CASSGGEGAYEQYF
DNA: TGCGCCAGCAGTGGTGGGGAGGGAGCCTACGAGCAGTACTTC

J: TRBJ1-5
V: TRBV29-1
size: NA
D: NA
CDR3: CSVASSGNQPQHF
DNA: TGCAGCGTTGCCAGCAGCGGGAATCAGCCCCAGCATTTT

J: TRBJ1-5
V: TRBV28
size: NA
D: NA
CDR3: CASLTGDRRNQPQHF
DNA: TGTGCCAGCCTTACGGGGGACCGCCGCAATCAGCCCCAGCATTTT

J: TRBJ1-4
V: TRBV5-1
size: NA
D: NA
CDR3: CASSLMESNEKLFF
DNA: TGCGCCAGCAGCCTAATGGAATCTAATGAAAAACTGTTTTTT

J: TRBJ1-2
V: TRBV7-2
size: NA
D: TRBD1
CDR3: CASSLYSTGITYGYTF
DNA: TGTGCCAGCAGCTTATATTCGACAGGGATAACCTATGGCTACACCTTC

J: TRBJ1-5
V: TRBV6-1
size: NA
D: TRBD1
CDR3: CASSEAGGGQPQHF
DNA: TGTGCCAGCAGTGAGGCAGGGGGCGGTCAGCCCCAGCATTTT

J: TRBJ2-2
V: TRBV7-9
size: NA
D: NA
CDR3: CASTSMEGGELFF
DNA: TGTGCCAGCACCTCGATGGAAGGCGGGGAGCTGTTTTTT

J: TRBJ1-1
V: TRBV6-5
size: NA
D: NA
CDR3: CASSLQPNTEAFF
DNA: TGTGCCAGCAGTTTACAGCCGAACACTGAAGCTTTCTTT

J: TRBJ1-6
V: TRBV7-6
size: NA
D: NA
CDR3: CASSFGGSSPLHF
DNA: TGTGCCAGCAGCTTCGGGGGGAGCTCACCCCTCCACTTT

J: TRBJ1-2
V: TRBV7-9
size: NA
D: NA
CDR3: CASSFSADYGYTF
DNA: TGTGCCAGCAGCTTCTCGGCAGACTATGGCTACACCTTC

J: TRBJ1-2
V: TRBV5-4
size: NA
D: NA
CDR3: CASSLDPANYGYTF
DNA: TGTGCCAGCAGCTTGGACCCAGCTAACTATGGCTACACCTTC

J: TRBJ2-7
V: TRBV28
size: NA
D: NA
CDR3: CASSRTGGVSYEQYF
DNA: TGTGCCAGCAGTAGGACTGGGGGCGTCTCCTACGAGCAGTACTTC

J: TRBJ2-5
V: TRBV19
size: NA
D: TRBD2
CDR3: CASSIAGRAGETQYF
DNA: TGTGCCAGTAGTATTGCGGGGAGGGCGGGAGAGACCCAGTACTTC

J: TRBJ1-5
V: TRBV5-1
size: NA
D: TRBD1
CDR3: CASSLDREPQHF
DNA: TGCGCCAGCAGCCTGGACAGGGAGCCCCAGCATTTT

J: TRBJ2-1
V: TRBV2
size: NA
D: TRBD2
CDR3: CASSSEGLGENEQFF
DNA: TGTGCCAGCAGTTCCGAGGGACTAGGTGAAAATGAGCAGTTCTTC

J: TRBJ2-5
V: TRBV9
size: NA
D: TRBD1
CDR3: CASSPRTGKIFLQETQYF
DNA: TGTGCCAGCAGCCCGAGGACAGGGAAGATATTCCTCCAAGAGACCCAGTACTTC

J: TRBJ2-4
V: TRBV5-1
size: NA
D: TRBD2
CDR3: CASSHGETSDKRAKNIQYF
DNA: TGCGCCAGCAGCCATGGTGAGACTAGCGACAAGCGAGCCAAAAACATTCAGTACTTC

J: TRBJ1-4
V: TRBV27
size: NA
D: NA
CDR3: CASSLQTGVRKLFF
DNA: TGTGCCAGCAGTTTACAGACGGGGGTCCGAAAACTGTTTTTT

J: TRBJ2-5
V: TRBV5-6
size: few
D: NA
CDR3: CASSSGQSAKETQYF
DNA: TGTGCCAGCAGCTCAGGACAGAGTGCAAAAGAGACCCAGTACTTC